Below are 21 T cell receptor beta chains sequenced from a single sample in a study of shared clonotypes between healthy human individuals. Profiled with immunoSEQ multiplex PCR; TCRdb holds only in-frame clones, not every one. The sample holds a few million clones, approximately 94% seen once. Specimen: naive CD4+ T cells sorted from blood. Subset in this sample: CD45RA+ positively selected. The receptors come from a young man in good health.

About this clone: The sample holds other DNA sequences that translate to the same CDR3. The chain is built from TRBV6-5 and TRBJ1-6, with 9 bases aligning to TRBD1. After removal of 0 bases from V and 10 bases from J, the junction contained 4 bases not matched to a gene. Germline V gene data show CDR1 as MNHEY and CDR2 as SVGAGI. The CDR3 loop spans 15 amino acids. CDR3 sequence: CASSYSGTGYSPLHF. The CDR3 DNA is TGTGCCAGCAGTTACTCCGGGACAGGGTACTCACCCCTCCACTTT.

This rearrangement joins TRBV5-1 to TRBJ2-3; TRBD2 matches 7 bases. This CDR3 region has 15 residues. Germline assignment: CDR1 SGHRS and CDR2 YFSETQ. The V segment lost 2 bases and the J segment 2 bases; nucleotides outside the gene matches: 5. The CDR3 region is CASSFTLAATDTQYF. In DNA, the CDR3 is TGCGCCAGCAGCTTTACCCTAGCGGCCACAGATACGCAGTATTTT.

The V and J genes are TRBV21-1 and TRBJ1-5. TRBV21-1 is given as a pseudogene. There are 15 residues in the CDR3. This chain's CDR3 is CASSKVRNSNQPQHF. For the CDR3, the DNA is TGTGCCAGCAGCAAAGTCCGGAATAGCAATCAGCCCCAGCATTTT.

The CDR3 loop reads CASSARDSAVVKLFF. CDR3 DNA sequence: TGTGCCAGCAGTGCCCGGGACAGCGCCGTGGTCAAACTGTTTTTT. V and J are TRBV6-1 and TRBJ1-4; 7 bases map to TRBD1. The CDR3 length is 15 residues. Trimming took 4 bases from V and 11 from J; bases not matched to a gene: 13. The V gene's germline CDR1 is MNHNS and CDR2 SASEGT.

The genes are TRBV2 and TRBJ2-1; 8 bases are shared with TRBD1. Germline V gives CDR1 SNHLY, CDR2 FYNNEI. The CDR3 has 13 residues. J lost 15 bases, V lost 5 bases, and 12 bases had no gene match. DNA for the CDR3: TGTGCCAGCAGTTTTGACAGGGGAACCTTACGGTTCTTC. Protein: CASSFDRGTLRFF.

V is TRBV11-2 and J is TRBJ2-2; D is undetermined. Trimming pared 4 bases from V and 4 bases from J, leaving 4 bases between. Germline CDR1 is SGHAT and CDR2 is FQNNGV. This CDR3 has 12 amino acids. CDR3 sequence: CASSSLTGELFF. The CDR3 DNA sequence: TGTGCCAGCAGCTCCCTCACCGGGGAGCTGTTTTTT.

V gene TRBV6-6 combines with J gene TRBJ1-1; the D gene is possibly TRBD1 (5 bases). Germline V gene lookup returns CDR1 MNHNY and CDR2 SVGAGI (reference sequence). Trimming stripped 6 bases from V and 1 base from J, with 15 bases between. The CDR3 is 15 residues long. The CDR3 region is CASRAVGGTNTEAFF. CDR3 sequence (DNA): TGTGCCAGCAGGGCAGTTGGAGGGACGAACACTGAAGCTTTCTTT.

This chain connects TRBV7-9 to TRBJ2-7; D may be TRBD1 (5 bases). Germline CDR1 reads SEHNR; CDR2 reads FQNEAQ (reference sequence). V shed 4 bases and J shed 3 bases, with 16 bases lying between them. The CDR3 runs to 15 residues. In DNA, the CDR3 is TGTGCCAGCAGCTGGAATTCAAATGGACACTACGAGCAGTACTTC. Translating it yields CASSWNSNGHYEQYF.

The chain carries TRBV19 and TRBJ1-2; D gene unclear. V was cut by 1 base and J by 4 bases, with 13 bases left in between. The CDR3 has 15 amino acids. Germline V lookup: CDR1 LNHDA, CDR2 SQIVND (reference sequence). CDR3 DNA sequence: TGTGCCAGTAGTATAGTGGCCAAGAGGCTCTATGGCTACACCTTC. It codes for CASSIVAKRLYGYTF.

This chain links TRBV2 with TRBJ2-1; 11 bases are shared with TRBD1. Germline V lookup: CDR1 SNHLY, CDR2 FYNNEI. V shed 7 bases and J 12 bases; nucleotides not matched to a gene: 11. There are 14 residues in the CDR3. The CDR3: CASTTGTGGPRQFF. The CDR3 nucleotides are TGTGCCAGCACTACCGGGACAGGGGGTCCCCGGCAGTTCTTC.

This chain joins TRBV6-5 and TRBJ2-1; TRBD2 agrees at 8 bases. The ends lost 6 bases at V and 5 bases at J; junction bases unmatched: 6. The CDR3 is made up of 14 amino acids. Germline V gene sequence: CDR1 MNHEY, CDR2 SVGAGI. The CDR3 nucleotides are TGTGCCAGCAGCTTCGGGGGGGCCCACAATGAGCAGTTCTTC. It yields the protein CASSFGGAHNEQFF.

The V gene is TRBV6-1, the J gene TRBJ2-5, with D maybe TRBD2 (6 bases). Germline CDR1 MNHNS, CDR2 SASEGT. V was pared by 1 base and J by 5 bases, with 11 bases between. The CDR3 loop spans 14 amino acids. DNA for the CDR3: TGTGCCAGCAGTGAAGGGGCAGGGAGGGAGACCCAGTACTTC. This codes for CASSEGAGRETQYF.

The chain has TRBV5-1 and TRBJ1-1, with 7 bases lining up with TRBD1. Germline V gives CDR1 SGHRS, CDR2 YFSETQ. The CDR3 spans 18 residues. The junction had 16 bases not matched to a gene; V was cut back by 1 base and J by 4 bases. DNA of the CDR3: TGCGCCAGCAGCTTGTCGCCAGGGGGGCTGAGGGTAGGCACTGAAGCTTTCTTT. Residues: CASSLSPGGLRVGTEAFF. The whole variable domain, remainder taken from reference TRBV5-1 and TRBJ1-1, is KAGVTQTPRYLIKTRGQQVTLSCSPISGHRSVSWYQQTPGQGLQFLFEYFSETQRNKGNFPGRFSGRQFSNSRSEMNVSTLELGDSALYLCASSLSPGGLRVGTEAFFGQGTRLTVV.

The CDR3, as DNA: TGTGCCAGCAGCTTGGGACAGGGTACCGGCTACACCTTC. Translated, it gives CASSLGQGTGYTF. V gene TRBV5-4 combines with J gene TRBJ1-2; 7 bases align to TRBD1. The V gene end was trimmed by 0 bases and the J gene end by 8 bases; junction bases not matched to a gene: 4. The germline V gene encodes CDR1 SGHNT and CDR2 YYREEE (reference sequence). The CDR3 has 13 amino acids.

The CDR3 sequence: CASRWDRGNSPLHF. The CDR3 nucleotides read TGCGCCAGTAGATGGGACAGGGGAAACTCACCCCTCCACTTT. V usage is TRBV5-1 and J usage is TRBJ1-6, with 10 bases matching TRBD1. The germline V gene encodes CDR1 SGHRS and CDR2 YFSETQ. V was clipped by 8 bases and J by 10 bases; unmatched bases: 9. The CDR3 totals 14 residues.

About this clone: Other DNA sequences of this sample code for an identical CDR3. The CDR3 spells CASSQFRDTEAFF. The DNA of the CDR3 is TGTGCCAGCAGCCAATTCAGGGATACTGAAGCTTTCTTT. The chain combines TRBV14 with TRBJ1-1; D possibly corresponds to TRBD1 (5 bases). The germline gives CDR1 SGHDN, CDR2 FVKESK. This CDR3 region has 13 residues. The V and J ends lost 2 bases and 5 bases respectively, with 9 bases between them.

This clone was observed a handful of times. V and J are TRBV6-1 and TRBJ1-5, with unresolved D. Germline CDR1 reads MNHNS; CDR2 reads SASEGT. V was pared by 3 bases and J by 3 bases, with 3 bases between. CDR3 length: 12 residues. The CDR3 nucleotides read TGTGCCAGCAGTGAGTACAATCAGCCCCAGCATTTT. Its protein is CASSEYNQPQHF.

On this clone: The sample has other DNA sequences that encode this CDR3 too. DNA of the CDR3: TGCGCCAGCCGGGCGGGACTCCTATCCTACGAGCAGTACTTC. As protein: CASRAGLLSYEQYF. The gene calls are TRBV4-1 and TRBJ2-7; perhaps TRBD2 as D (6 bases). Trimming shortened V by 8 bases and J by 1 base, and 15 bases separated the two germline ends. The CDR3 spans 14 residues. CDR1 and CDR2 from the germline V gene are MGHRA and YSYEKL.

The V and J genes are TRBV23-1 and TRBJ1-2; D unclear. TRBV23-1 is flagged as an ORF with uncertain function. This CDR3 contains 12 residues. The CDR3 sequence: CEGWGIDYGYTF. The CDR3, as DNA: TGCGAGGGTTGGGGAATTGACTATGGCTACACCTTC.

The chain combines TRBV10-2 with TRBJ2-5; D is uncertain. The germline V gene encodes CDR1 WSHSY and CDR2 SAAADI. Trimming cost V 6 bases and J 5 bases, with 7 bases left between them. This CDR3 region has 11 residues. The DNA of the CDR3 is TGCGCCAGCAGGGCAAGGGAGACCCAGTACTTC. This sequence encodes CASRARETQYF.

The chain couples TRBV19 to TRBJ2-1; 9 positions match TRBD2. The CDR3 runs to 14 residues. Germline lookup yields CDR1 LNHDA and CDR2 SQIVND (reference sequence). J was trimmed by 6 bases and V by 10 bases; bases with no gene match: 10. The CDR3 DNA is TGTGCCACCTTTAGCGGGGGCCGTTCCAATGAGCAGTTCTTC. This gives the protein CATFSGGRSNEQFF.